Listed here are 16 T cell receptor beta chains from one sample, sequenced in a study of T cell changes during pregnancy in multiple sclerosis. TCRdb's table, derived via immunoSEQ multiplex PCR, lists solely in-frame clones and lacks some. The table shows roughly 40,000 clones, with roughly 94% occurring only once. The sequences come from peripheral blood, collected in the third trimester of pregnancy. The receptors come from a female donor with multiple sclerosis, enrolled in a pregnancy study.

The chain combines TRBV4-1 with TRBJ2-3; TRBD1 aligns across 8 bases. Germline-derived CDR1 and CDR2 are MGHRA and YSYEKL. Trimming at V came to 0 bases and at J to 6 bases, leaving 8 bases not matched to a gene. The CDR3 has 16 amino acids. CDR3 loop: CASSQEPGGRPDTQYF. The CDR3 coding sequence is TGCGCCAGCAGCCAAGAGCCAGGGGGCCGTCCGGATACGCAGTATTTT.

The chain uses TRBV4-1 and TRBJ1-6, with TRBD1 identical over 10 bases. In germline, CDR1 is MGHRA, CDR2 YSYEKL. CDR3 length equals 15 residues. V lost 6 bases to trimming and J lost 7 bases; unmatched junction nucleotides: 6. CDR3 DNA sequence: TGCGCCAGCAGGGGGACAGGGGATTACAATTCACCCCTCCACTTT. This translates into CASRGTGDYNSPLHF.

The chain is built from TRBV5-4 and TRBJ2-3; TRBD1 agrees at 9 bases. With 4 bases clipped from V and 2 bases from J, the junction kept 8 bases outside the gene matches. There are 16 residues in the CDR3. Germline V gene lookup returns CDR1 SGHNT and CDR2 YYREEE (reference sequence). The DNA of the CDR3 is TGTGCCAGCAGCACCGAACAGGGGGCGTACACAGATACGCAGTATTTT. Translating gives CASSTEQGAYTDTQYF.

Here the CDR3 reads CATTDREGNQPQHF. CDR3 nucleotide sequence: TGTGCCACCACCGACAGGGAGGGCAATCAGCCCCAGCATTTT. The chain joins TRBV15 to TRBJ1-5, with 7 positions matching TRBD1. Germline CDR1 is LNHNV and CDR2 is YYDKDF (reference sequence). J was trimmed by 2 bases and V by 7 bases; bases with no gene match: 5. This CDR3 comprises 14 residues.

CDR3: CASSLLEGSYEQYF. The CDR3 DNA follows: TGTGCCAGCAGTTTACTTGAGGGTTCCTACGAGCAGTACTTC. The chain joins TRBV27 to TRBJ2-7, with a possible D match to TRBD2 (5 bases). There are 14 residues in the CDR3. The V gene lost 2 bases and the J gene lost 1 base, with 9 bases spanning the gap. The germline V gene has CDR1 MNHEY and CDR2 SMNVEV (reference sequence).

This rearrangement joins TRBV5-4 to TRBJ2-7; 8 nucleotides line up with TRBD1. In germline, CDR1 is SGHNT, CDR2 YYREEE (reference sequence). CDR3 length: 16 residues. The junction had 10 bases not matched to a gene; V was cut back by 1 base and J by 4 bases. As DNA, the CDR3 is TGTGCCAGCAGCTTGTTTATGGGACAGGCTATGTACGAGCAGTACTTC. Protein: CASSLFMGQAMYEQYF.

This clone was seen a few times. The genes are TRBV10-1 and TRBJ1-2; 8 bases align to TRBD1. This CDR3 spans 14 amino acids. V was pared by 6 bases and J by 4 bases, with 7 bases of the junction left unmatched. CDR1 and CDR2 (germline): WNHNN, SYGVQD (reference sequence). This CDR3 is CASRLTGGGYGYTF. The CDR3 region has the DNA TGCGCCAGCAGATTAACAGGGGGAGGCTATGGCTACACCTTC.

V is TRBV15 and J is TRBJ1-1; D is possibly TRBD1 (6 bases). Trimming pared 8 bases from V and 0 bases from J, leaving 13 bases between. The CDR3 is made up of 14 amino acids. The germline gives CDR1 LNHNV, CDR2 YYDKDF (reference sequence). The CDR3 region is CATAYRELNTEAFF. The CDR3 nucleotides are TGTGCCACCGCCTACAGGGAACTGAACACTGAAGCTTTCTTT.

DNA for the CDR3: TGCGCCAGCAGCGGGGGACAGGACACTGAAGCTTTCTTT. As protein: CASSGGQDTEAFF. The chain joins TRBV5-1 to TRBJ1-1, with 8 bases that match TRBD1. Per germline, CDR1 SGHRS and CDR2 YFSETQ. V was clipped by 4 bases and J by 3 bases; unmatched bases: 2. The CDR3 spans 13 residues.

V gene TRBV27 combines with J gene TRBJ2-3; D is perhaps TRBD2 (5 bases). The CDR3 is 14 amino acids. Trimming cost V 3 bases and J 2 bases, with 9 bases left between them. Looked up from germline, CDR1 is MNHEY and CDR2 is SMNVEV (reference sequence). The CDR3 DNA reads as TGTGCCAGCAGTTTCTGGGGAGACACAGATACGCAGTATTTT. This gives the protein CASSFWGDTDTQYF.

This clone has only one observation. This rearrangement joins TRBV2 to TRBJ2-1; 12 bases fit TRBD2. Germline values: CDR1 SNHLY, CDR2 FYNNEI. V shed 8 bases and J 1 base; nucleotides not matched to a gene: 18. The CDR3 consists of 20 residues. CDR3 in amino acids: CASRAPRLAGVGESYNEQFF. The DNA of the CDR3 is TGTGCCAGCCGTGCCCCCCGACTAGCGGGAGTGGGGGAGTCCTACAATGAGCAGTTCTTC.

The chain joins TRBV7-3 to TRBJ2-1; 11 bases align to TRBD2. The CDR3 extends over 15 amino acids. Germline V gives CDR1 SGHTA, CDR2 FQGTGA. V trimming: 1 base; J trimming: 7 bases; junction bases outside the gene matches: 3. CDR3 DNA: TGTGCCAGCAGCTTAATAGCGGGAGGGAGGAATGAGCAGTTCTTC. It is translated as CASSLIAGGRNEQFF. The full variable domain, completed using reference TRBV7-3 and TRBJ2-1, is GAGVSQTPSNKVTEKGKYVELRCDPISGHTALYWYRQSLGQGPEFLIYFQGTGAADDSGLPNDRFFAVRPEGSVSTLKIQRTERGDSAVYLCASSLIAGGRNEQFFGPGTRLTVL.

This chain connects TRBV30 to TRBJ2-2, with D maybe TRBD1 (5 bases). The ends were cut back, 1 base at V and 5 bases at J, with 11 bases in the middle. This CDR3 is built from 14 residues. From germline, CDR1 is GTSNPN and CDR2 SVGIG (reference sequence). CDR3 region: CAWSGPGWTGELFF. The DNA for the CDR3 is TGTGCCTGGAGTGGGCCAGGGTGGACCGGGGAGCTGTTTTTT.

The rearrangement joins TRBV21-1 to TRBJ2-7; no check of the table's D call, TRBD2, against the DNA was made. TRBV21-1 is described as a pseudogene. The CDR3 length is 17 residues. The CDR3 spells CASSKCRPSGGAYEQYF. As DNA, the CDR3 is TGTGCCAGCAGCAAATGCCGGCCAAGCGGGGGGGCTTACGAGCAGTACTTC.

The rearrangement links TRBV18 to TRBJ1-1; D is ambiguous. CDR3 length: 13 residues. Per germline, CDR1 KGHSH and CDR2 LQKENI. Trimming shortened V by 8 bases and J by 0 bases, and 10 bases separated the two germline ends. Here the CDR3 reads CASRWPMNTEAFF. Here the CDR3 DNA reads TGTGCCAGCCGTTGGCCCATGAACACTGAAGCTTTCTTT.

The chain combines TRBV7-9 with TRBJ2-7; weak D call: TRBD2 (5 bases). The V gene's germline CDR1 is SEHNR and CDR2 FQNEAQ (reference sequence). The CDR3 totals 13 residues. V was shortened by 5 bases and J by 3 bases, with 11 bases between the two germline ends. CDR3: CASSPRTLYEQYF. DNA for the CDR3: TGTGCCAGCAGCCCCCGGACTCTCTACGAGCAGTACTTC. Full variable domain (outside the CDR3, taken from reference TRBV7-9 and TRBJ2-7): DTGVSQNPRHKITKRGQNVTFRCDPISEHNRLYWYRQTLGQGPEFLTYFQNEAQLEKSRLLSDRFSAERPKGSFSTLEIQRTEQGDSAMYLCASSPRTLYEQYFGPGTRLTVT.